A single sample gave rise to the 2 T cell receptor beta chains below, sequenced in a study of neurological immune-mediated disorders. TCRdb recomputed calls from the 5' RACE reads with MiXCR, one row per CDR3 protein. Counted here are over 35,000 distinct CDR3 sequences, 3.5% to 5.5% occurring once; the ten biggest clones make up around 5%. The specimen sequenced was PBMCs. These receptors all stem from a woman in her fifties or sixties with multiple sclerosis.

This clonotype came up many times. V is TRBV5-1 and J is TRBJ2-1, with 15 bases identical to TRBD2. The CDR3 covers 15 residues. J lost 10 bases, V lost 4 bases, and 6 bases had no gene match. Per germline, CDR1 SGHRS and CDR2 YFSETQ. The CDR3: CASSPGLAGGKEQFF. CDR3 nucleotides: TGCGCCAGCAGCCCGGGACTAGCGGGAGGAAAAGAGCAGTTCTTC.

The rearrangement uses TRBV6-5 and TRBJ1-5; the match to TRBD1 covers 9 bases. V lost 5 bases, J lost 11 bases, and 10 bases stayed unmatched. This CDR3 is 14 amino acids long. CDR1 and CDR2 (germline): MNHEY, SVGAGI. CDR3 sequence: CASSTGGPSESQHF. In DNA, the CDR3 is TGTGCCAGCAGTACAGGGGGCCCCTCGGAGTCCCAGCATTTT.